Sequencing of this TCR beta chain was carried out in a study of T cells in Graves' hyperthyroidism and ophthalmopathy. The J segment lost 7 bases and the V segment lost 0 bases, leaving 16 bases of the junction unmatched. The CDR3 runs to 18 residues. The germline gives CDR1 SGHRS, CDR2 YFSETQ. With regard to this clonotype: Just one base apart from a much larger clone, this may be a read error.

Amplified TCR beta CDR3 regions derived from RNA transcripts. The HTBI primer set drove a first-round RT-PCR of the TCR CDR3. Via MiXCR, TCRdb re-called the multiplex PCR reads, giving one row per CDR3 protein. The data show about 500,000 distinct CDR3 sequences, about a sixth seen once. Sequences were obtained from blood. The chain combines TRBV5-1 with TRBJ2-5; 9 nucleotides line up with TRBD2. The receptor was isolated from a woman younger than 30 with Graves' hyperthyroidism. The CDR3 nucleotides are TGCGCCAGCAGCTTGGTAGAAAGGGCGGGAGGGCCCTGGGGGACCCAGTACTTC. Its protein product is CASSLVERAGGPWGTQYF.